The source of this TCR beta chain is a study of blood T cell repertoires in COVID-19. CDR3 length equals 13 residues. V trimming: 3 bases; J trimming: 7 bases; junction bases outside the gene matches: 3. Germline V gives CDR1 SGDLS, CDR2 YYNGEE. Source study methods: Researchers report that nucleated cell counts were estimated from reference gene primer amplification. Libraries were prepared by immunoSEQ multiplex PCR; TCRdb keeps only in-frame clonotypes and omits some of them. D and trimming come from the DNA, and the V and J calls and clone size come from that table. The table shows around 460,000 clones, with around nine tenths occurring only once.

This clonotype originated in a man aged 18 to 30 with COVID-19, enrolled during active disease. Sequencing was done on a sample of peripheral blood. The rearrangement joins TRBV9 to TRBJ1-1; 10 bases match TRBD1. The CDR3 loop is CASSGQGAYEAFF. CDR3 in DNA: TGTGCCAGCAGCGGACAGGGGGCATATGAAGCTTTCTTT.